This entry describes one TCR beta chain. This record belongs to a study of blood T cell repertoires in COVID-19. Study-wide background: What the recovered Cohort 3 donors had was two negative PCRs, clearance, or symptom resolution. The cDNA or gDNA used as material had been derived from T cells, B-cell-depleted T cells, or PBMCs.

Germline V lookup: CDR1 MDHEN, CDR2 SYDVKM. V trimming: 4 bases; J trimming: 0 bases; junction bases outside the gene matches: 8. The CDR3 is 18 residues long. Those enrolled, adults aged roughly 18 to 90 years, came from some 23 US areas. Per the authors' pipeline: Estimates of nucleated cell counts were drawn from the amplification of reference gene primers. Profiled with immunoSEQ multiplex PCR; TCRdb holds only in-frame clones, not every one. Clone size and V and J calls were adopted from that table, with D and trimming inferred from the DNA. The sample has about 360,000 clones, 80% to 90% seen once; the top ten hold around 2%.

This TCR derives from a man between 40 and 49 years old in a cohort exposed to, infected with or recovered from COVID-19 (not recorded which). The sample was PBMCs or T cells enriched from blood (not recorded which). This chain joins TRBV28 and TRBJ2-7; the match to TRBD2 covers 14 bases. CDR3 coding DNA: TGTGCCAGCAGTTCGCGGGGACTAGCGGGAGCCCACTCCTACGAGCAGTACTTC. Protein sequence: CASSSRGLAGAHSYEQYF. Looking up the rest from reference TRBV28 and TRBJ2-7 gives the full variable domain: DVKVTQSSRYLVKRTGEKVFLECVQDMDHENMFWYRQDPGLGLRLIYFSYDVKMKEKGDIPEGYSVSREKKERFSLILESASTNQTSMYLCASSSRGLAGAHSYEQYFGPGTRLTVT.